Presented here are 22 T cell receptor beta chains from one specimen sequenced in a study of T-cell reconstitution after alpha-beta-depleted transplantation in children. TCRbeta library preparation incorporated unique molecular identifiers. TCRdb analysed the PCR reads with MiXCR anew, one entry per CDR3 protein. In the table there are some 400,000 distinct CDR3 sequences, approximately 20% of which are singletons. The source material was PBMCs from the stem cell graft donor, sampled from the stem cell graft. The receptors stem from a human donor who donated a stem cell graft to a child with acute myeloid leukemia.

The V gene is TRBV6-1, the J gene TRBJ1-5, with 7 bases matching TRBD1. Unmatched junction bases numbered 4, after V lost 4 bases and J lost 4 bases. Germline V lookup: CDR1 MNHNS, CDR2 SASEGT. This CDR3 is 14 amino acids long. The CDR3: CASSVSGQNQPQHF. The CDR3 DNA is TGTGCCAGCAGTGTATCGGGACAGAATCAGCCCCAGCATTTT.

This clonotype was recorded a few times. The chain combines TRBV20-1 with TRBJ2-7, with D perhaps TRBD1 (6 bases). Germline values: CDR1 DFQATT, CDR2 SNEGSKA (reference sequence). The CDR3 is 13 residues long. CDR3 DNA sequence: TGCAGCGCCCCGACAGGACACTTTGAGGAGCAGTACTTC. It is translated as CSAPTGHFEEQYF.

Of note for this clonotype: At one of its ends the junction is not consistent with the germline gene, which may arise from a read error. The rearrangement links TRBV7-9 to TRBJ2-7; 9 bases match TRBD2. The germline gives CDR1 SEHNR, CDR2 FQNEAQ (reference sequence). This CDR3 contains 14 residues. This chain's CDR3 is CASSIAGVAYEQYF. CDR3 bases: TGTGCCAGCAGCATAGCGGGAGTCGCATACGAGCAGTACTTC.

This clonotype has just a few counts. This CDR3 reads CASSQGSLDEQFF. The CDR3 DNA follows: TGTGCCAGCAGCCAAGGTAGCTTGGATGAGCAGTTCTTC. The V and J genes are TRBV3-1 and TRBJ2-1; the D is unclear. The V end lost 1 base, the J end lost 8 bases, and 9 bases lay between the germline ends. Germline V lookup: CDR1 LGHDT, CDR2 YNNKEL (reference sequence). This CDR3 spans 13 amino acids.

This clonotype has at least ten counts. V and J are TRBV28 and TRBJ2-1; the match to TRBD2 covers 8 bases. J lost 3 bases, V lost 8 bases, and 9 bases had no gene match. The CDR3 is 15 residues long. In germline, CDR1 is MDHEN, CDR2 SYDVKM. The CDR3 bases are TGTGCCAGCGGACCGGGACTAGGGAACTACAATGAGCAGTTCTTC. Amino acid sequence: CASGPGLGNYNEQFF.

This clonotype was seen repeatedly, ten times or more. The chain has TRBV24-1 and TRBJ2-1, with D possibly matching TRBD2 (5 bases). Trimming stripped 5 bases from V and 9 bases from J, with 22 bases between. Germline V gene lookup returns CDR1 KGHDR and CDR2 SFDVKD. The CDR3 has 16 residues. The CDR3 region has the DNA TGTGCCACCAGTGCCAGTGGGAGTCTCGTCTTGGGTGAGCAGTTCTTC. This sequence encodes CATSASGSLVLGEQFF.

The V call is TRBV6-1, the J call TRBJ2-3, with a tentative D call TRBD2 (5 bases). The CDR3 is 16 residues long. CDR1 and CDR2 from the germline V gene are MNHNS and SASEGT. The ends were cut back, 4 bases at V and 0 bases at J, with 14 bases in the middle. CDR3 amino acids: CASSGSLRASTDTQYF. DNA of the CDR3: TGTGCCAGCAGTGGTTCTTTGCGGGCTAGCACAGATACGCAGTATTTT.

The chain carries TRBV2 and TRBJ2-1, with 9 positions matching TRBD2. Germline-derived CDR1 and CDR2 are SNHLY and FYNNEI. The CDR3 is 15 amino acids. With 6 bases clipped from V and 0 bases from J, the junction kept 3 bases outside the gene matches. This chain's CDR3 is CASSQLAGSYNEQFF. CDR3 coding DNA: TGTGCCAGCAGCCAACTAGCGGGCTCCTACAATGAGCAGTTCTTC.

The chain couples TRBV12-3 or TRBV12-4 to TRBJ2-1; TRBD2 aligns across 9 bases. V lost 5 bases and J lost 8; bases outside the gene matches: 13. The CDR3 sequence is 16 residues long. CDR3 sequence (DNA): TGTGCCAGCAGTCGATTTAGCGGGAGTAGCCCGGATGAGCAGTTCTTC. It translates to CASSRFSGSSPDEQFF.

The chain carries TRBV5-6 and TRBJ2-7, with 9 bases matching TRBD1. After removal of 4 bases from V and 3 bases from J, the junction contained 5 bases not matched to a gene. CDR1 SGHDT and CDR2 YYEEEE come from the germline V gene. The CDR3 consists of 14 residues. The CDR3 loop is CASSPPGQGYEQYF. CDR3 bases: TGTGCCAGCAGCCCACCGGGACAGGGCTACGAGCAGTACTTC. Full variable domain (remainder filled in from reference TRBV5-6 and TRBJ2-7): DAGVTQSPTHLIKTRGQQVTLRCSPKSGHDTVSWYQQALGQGPQFIFQYYEEEERQRGNFPDRFSGHQFPNYSSELNVNALLLGDSALYLCASSPPGQGYEQYFGPGTRLTVT.

In this sample, this clonotype turned up a few times. J is TRBJ2-1 and V is TRBV11-2; D remains ambiguous. The CDR3 has 17 residues. The V gene lost 5 bases and the J gene lost 7 bases, with 24 bases spanning the gap. Germline CDR1 and CDR2: SGHAT and FQNNGV. In nucleotides, the CDR3 is TGTGCCAGCAGCGGAGAGCGAGGATTGGTTTCTCCTAATGAGCAGTTCTTC. Its translation is CASSGERGLVSPNEQFF.

This clonotype was observed a few times. This chain connects TRBV4-1 to TRBJ2-3; D remains ambiguous. CDR3 size: 15 residues. V was pared by 3 bases and J by 4 bases, with 14 bases between. Germline V gene lookup returns CDR1 MGHRA and CDR2 YSYEKL. The DNA for the CDR3 is TGCGCCAGCAGCCACAGGACGGCGAACGCAGATACGCAGTATTTT. Protein product: CASSHRTANADTQYF.

Only a few counts were recorded for this clonotype. The chain employs TRBV6-1 and TRBJ1-1, with unresolved D. Trimming took 3 bases from V and 8 from J, leaving 10 bases between them. The CDR3 contains 12 residues. Germline CDR1 is MNHNS and CDR2 is SASEGT. CDR3 nucleotides: TGTGCCAGCAGTGAGTTGGGGAAAGAAGCTTTCTTT. Translation gives CASSELGKEAFF.

This clonotype was seen a handful of times. The chain has TRBV9 and TRBJ2-7; 7 bases are shared with TRBD1. CDR1 SGDLS and CDR2 YYNGEE come from the germline V gene. J gave up 7 bases and V 4 bases, and 17 bases lay outside the gene matches. This CDR3 comprises 16 residues. The CDR3 nucleotides read TGTGCCAGCAGCCCCCCCGGACAGGATGGCCTCCGGGAGCAGTACTTC. Translated, it gives CASSPPGQDGLREQYF.

This clonotype was observed a handful of times. The J gene is TRBJ2-7, the V gene TRBV12-3 or TRBV12-4; 7 nucleotides align to TRBD2. This CDR3 region has 14 residues. The junction had 4 bases not matched to a gene; V was cut back by 3 bases and J by 2 bases. CDR3 protein: CASSFTGGTYEQYF. In nucleotides, the CDR3 is TGTGCCAGCAGTTTCACGGGGGGAACCTACGAGCAGTACTTC.

The V gene is TRBV4-2, the J gene TRBJ2-1; 9 positions agree with TRBD2. The CDR3 consists of 16 residues. The V segment lost 1 base and the J segment 4 bases; nucleotides outside the gene matches: 5. Germline values: CDR1 LGHNA, CDR2 YNFKEQ. The CDR3 sequence is CASSQGSSGVYNEQFF. CDR3 coding DNA: TGTGCCAGCAGCCAAGGGTCTAGCGGGGTGTACAATGAGCAGTTCTTC.

The V call is TRBV6-2 or TRBV6-3, the J call TRBJ2-7, with 10 bases that match TRBD2. This CDR3 is built from 16 residues. Germline CDR1 is MNHEY and CDR2 is SVGEGT. Trimming at V came to 6 bases and at J to 4 bases, leaving 12 bases not matched to a gene. The CDR3 protein is CASRRPPGLAMYEQYF. The CDR3 bases are TGTGCCAGCAGGCGTCCCCCGGGACTAGCGATGTACGAGCAGTACTTC.

The chain joins TRBV7-9 to TRBJ2-7; D remains unclear. This CDR3 has 13 amino acids. The ends were cut back, 2 bases at V and 0 bases at J, with 5 bases in the middle. Per the germline V gene, CDR1 is SEHNR and CDR2 is FQNEAQ (reference sequence). This CDR3 is CASSLLLSYEQYF. DNA for the CDR3: TGTGCCAGCAGCTTACTACTCTCCTACGAGCAGTACTTC.

This clonotype appeared a few times. The chain carries TRBV11-2 and TRBJ2-5; 7 bases fit TRBD1. Germline-derived CDR1 and CDR2 are SGHAT and FQNNGV. J gave up 5 bases and V 4 bases, and 10 bases lay outside the gene matches. CDR3 length: 15 residues. The CDR3 DNA follows: TGTGCCAGCAGCTCTCAATCGACAGGGTTCGAGACCCAGTACTTC. Residues: CASSSQSTGFETQYF.

This clonotype was recorded a few times. The chain carries TRBV20-1 and TRBJ2-5; a weak D match, TRBD1 (5 bases). Trimming removed 0 bases at V and 2 bases at J, with 7 bases between. The germline V gene has CDR1 DFQATT and CDR2 SNEGSKA (reference sequence). This CDR3 region has 13 residues. The CDR3 DNA is TGCAGTGCTAGAGACAGGGCTCAAGAGACCCAGTACTTC. Translated, it gives CSARDRAQETQYF.

This clonotype has more than one count but fewer than ten. CDR3 nucleotide sequence: TGTGCCAGCAGTCTAGACAGGGCCGTTGGAAACACCATATATTTT. This codes for CASSLDRAVGNTIYF. This chain uses TRBV12-3 or TRBV12-4 with TRBJ1-3; 7 bases map to TRBD1. Losses at the gene ends were 5 bases for V and 3 bases for J; bases not matched to a gene: 7. The CDR3 is made up of 15 amino acids.

The V and J genes are TRBV20-1 and TRBJ2-7; TRBD1 is a possible D gene (6 bases). In germline, CDR1 is DFQATT, CDR2 SNEGSKA (reference sequence). The V end was cut by 0 bases, the J end by 3 bases, with 15 bases between. CDR3 length: 15 amino acids. CDR3 nucleotides: TGCAGTGCTAGAGATCGGGGCAGGGGAATCTACGAGCAGTACTTC. Encoded protein: CSARDRGRGIYEQYF.